Shown below are 18 T cell receptor beta chains from a single sample sequenced in a study of shared clonotypes between healthy human individuals (TCRdb year 2020). The library was built by means of the immunoSEQ multiplex PCR assay. TCRdb mirrors the immuneACCESS table, restricted to in-frame sequences. Some clones are absent from its copies; in checked studies, under half trace to an unresolved V gene, and the reason for the others is unknown. Here the sample has a few hundred thousand clones; around three quarters occur a single time. The top ten hold roughly 12% of the sample. Sequencing was carried out using PBMCs. Every receptor here comes from a middle-aged woman in good health. Some clones in this sample may be carry-over from other donors' samples.

This chain uses TRBV19 with TRBJ1-1; D call uncertain. V lost 4 bases and J 5 bases, leaving 11 bases between the germline ends. CDR1 and CDR2 from the germline V gene are LNHDA and SQIVND (reference sequence). This CDR3 is 13 amino acids long. The CDR3 reads CASSKTGTTEAFF. Written as DNA, the CDR3 is TGTGCCAGTAGTAAAACGGGAACGACTGAAGCTTTCTTT.

A remark on this clone: The missing conserved phenylalanine or tryptophan at the end of this CDR3 makes a read error likely. The chain carries TRBV5-1 and TRBJ2-2, with D maybe TRBD2 (6 bases). Germline lookup yields CDR1 SGHRS and CDR2 YFSETQ. Trimming removed 4 bases at V and 6 bases at J, with 16 bases between. The CDR3 spans 15 residues. DNA for the CDR3: TGCGCCAGCAGCCCAGCGGGCTTGCGGCCCGGGGAGCTGTTTTCT. Translated, it gives CASSPAGLRPGELFS.

V is TRBV29-1 and J is TRBJ2-3; D is tentatively TRBD1 or TRBD2 (5 bases each). CDR1 and CDR2 (germline): SQVTM, ANQGSEA. The CDR3 spans 13 residues. Trimming took off 5 bases at V and 3 bases at J, with 12 bases between the two ends. CDR3 amino acids: CSVPRGVTDTQYF. CDR3 DNA: TGCAGCGTTCCACGAGGGGTGACAGATACGCAGTATTTT.

This clone was detected only once. This chain connects TRBV11-1 to TRBJ1-2; tentative D call: TRBD1 (5 bases). Germline V CDR1 and CDR2: SGHAT, FQDESV (reference sequence). The CDR3 is 15 residues long. V shed 3 bases and J shed 2 bases, with 13 bases lying between them. CDR3 sequence: CASSFGGTENYGYTF. The CDR3, as DNA: TGTGCCAGCAGCTTCGGAGGGACGGAGAACTATGGCTACACCTTC.

As concerns this clone: This same CDR3 is encoded by further DNA sequences in the sample. This chain links TRBV18 with TRBJ2-5; tentative D call: TRBD2 (6 bases). The CDR3 contains 13 residues. The V end was cut by 3 bases, the J end by 2 bases, with 7 bases between. CDR1 is KGHSH and CDR2 is LQKENI in the germline V gene. DNA for the CDR3: TGTGCCAGCTCACCCAGCGGGCAAGAGACCCAGTACTTC. Amino acid sequence: CASSPSGQETQYF.

V is TRBV5-1 and J is TRBJ2-7; 11 nucleotides line up with TRBD1. Trimming cost V 0 bases and J 6 bases; bases outside gene matches: 2. Germline assignment: CDR1 SGHRS and CDR2 YFSETQ. The CDR3 is made up of 14 amino acids. CDR3 sequence reads: CASSLVGTGGEQYF. The CDR3 coding sequence is TGCGCCAGCAGCTTGGTGGGGACAGGGGGCGAGCAGTACTTC.

This chain uses TRBV6-5 with TRBJ2-5; 9 positions agree with TRBD1. Germline V lookup: CDR1 MNHEY, CDR2 SVGAGI. Losses at the gene ends were 4 bases for V and 3 bases for J; bases not matched to a gene: 0. The CDR3 is 13 residues long. CDR3 amino acids: CASSWTGEETQYF. The CDR3 coding sequence is TGTGCCAGCAGTTGGACAGGGGAAGAGACCCAGTACTTC.

The chain joins TRBV30 to TRBJ1-1, with D possibly TRBD1 on 6 matching bases. Trimming shortened V by 4 bases and J by 11 bases, and 20 bases separated the two germline ends. The CDR3 length is 13 residues. Germline V gene lookup returns CDR1 GTSNPN and CDR2 SVGIG (reference sequence). In nucleotides, the CDR3 is TGTGCCTGGAACCTGGGACCGAGGGGGGAGGCTTTCTTT. Translated: CAWNLGPRGEAFF.

The chain couples TRBV7-3 to TRBJ1-3; tentative D call: TRBD1 (5 bases). This CDR3 spans 14 amino acids. Per germline, CDR1 SGHTA and CDR2 FQGTGA. The V end was cut by 5 bases, the J end by 4 bases, with 12 bases between. The CDR3: CASSHGGEGNTIYF. DNA for the CDR3: TGTGCCAGCAGCCATGGGGGGGAAGGAAACACCATATATTTT.

The V gene is TRBV29-1, the J gene TRBJ1-5; D possibly corresponds to TRBD1 (6 bases). The CDR3 is 14 residues long. Trimming left V 4 bases short and J 2 bases short, with 12 bases between. Germline V CDR1 and CDR2: SQVTM, ANQGSEA. The CDR3 is CSVAPGQGNQPQHF. The CDR3 DNA reads as TGCAGCGTTGCCCCGGGACAAGGCAATCAGCCCCAGCATTTT.

The chain has TRBV5-1 and TRBJ2-3; D ambiguous. Trimming pared 0 bases from V and 5 bases from J, leaving 16 bases between. The germline CDR1 and CDR2 sequences are SGHRS and YFSETQ. The CDR3 has 16 residues. The CDR3 reads CASSLEGGMVVDTQYF. CDR3 sequence (DNA): TGCGCCAGCAGCTTGGAAGGTGGGATGGTGGTAGATACGCAGTATTTT. The full variable domain, rest sourced from reference TRBV5-1 and TRBJ2-3, is KAGVTQTPRYLIKTRGQQVTLSCSPISGHRSVSWYQQTPGQGLQFLFEYFSETQRNKGNFPGRFSGRQFSNSRSEMNVSTLELGDSALYLCASSLEGGMVVDTQYFGPGTRLTVL.

This chain links TRBV15 with TRBJ2-1; 9 bases agree with TRBD2. The CDR3 sequence is 19 residues long. V was clipped by 0 bases and J by 9 bases; unmatched bases: 18. Germline CDR1 and CDR2: LNHNV and YYDKDF (reference sequence). The CDR3 nucleotides read TGTGCCACCAGCAGAGATTCCGCCTTTCTGTGGCGGGAGGGCCTTGAGCAGTTCTTC. Its translation is CATSRDSAFLWREGLEQFF.

This sequence joins TRBV5-1 and TRBJ2-3, with D uncertain. There are 14 residues in the CDR3. Germline V gene lookup returns CDR1 SGHRS and CDR2 YFSETQ. Trimming took 3 bases from V and 0 from J, leaving 8 bases between them. CDR3 in amino acids: CASSWSTSTDTQYF. The DNA of the CDR3 is TGCGCCAGCAGCTGGTCGACCAGCACAGATACGCAGTATTTT.

The rearrangement links TRBV2 to TRBJ2-5; D might be TRBD2 (6 bases). Germline CDR1 is SNHLY and CDR2 is FYNNEI. The length of the CDR3 is 14 residues. The V end was cut by 10 bases, the J end by 0 bases, with 15 bases between. This CDR3 is CATRRAGHQETQYF. CDR3 DNA sequence: TGTGCCACTAGGAGAGCGGGCCACCAAGAGACCCAGTACTTC. Together with reference TRBV2 and TRBJ2-5, the CDR3 gives the full variable domain: EPEVTQTPSHQVTQMGQEVILRCVPISNHLYFYWYRQILGQKVEFLVSFYNNEISEKSEIFDDQFSVERPDGSNFTLKIRSTKLEDSAMYFCATRRAGHQETQYFGPGTRLLVL.

The V and J genes are TRBV27 and TRBJ2-2; 10 bases are shared with TRBD1. V lost 10 bases and J lost 4; bases outside the gene matches: 15. CDR1 is MNHEY and CDR2 is SMNVEV in the germline V gene (reference sequence). This CDR3 comprises 17 residues. CDR3 in amino acids: CATTFLRTGGRTGELFF. In DNA form, the CDR3 reads TGTGCCACCACCTTCCTCCGGACAGGGGGACGCACCGGGGAGCTGTTTTTT.

This rearrangement joins TRBV7-3 to TRBJ2-1, with TRBD2 identical over 8 bases. CDR1 and CDR2 (germline): SGHTA, FQGTGA. The CDR3 sequence is 15 residues long. The V gene end was trimmed by 5 bases and the J gene end by 0 bases; junction bases not matched to a gene: 3. The CDR3 sequence: CASSAGGYSYNEQFF. CDR3 DNA: TGTGCCAGCAGCGCGGGGGGATACTCCTACAATGAGCAGTTCTTC.

The J gene is TRBJ1-1, the V gene TRBV11-3, with TRBD1 as a possible D gene (5 bases). V was pared by 2 bases and J by 2 bases, with 12 bases between. Per germline, CDR1 SGHNT and CDR2 YENEEA. This CDR3 contains 15 residues. The CDR3 DNA reads as TGTGCCAGCAGCTTATCCCCAGGGCTTAACACTGAAGCTTTCTTT. Encoded protein: CASSLSPGLNTEAFF.

The count of this clone is one. The rearrangement joins TRBV7-2 to TRBJ2-1, with 9 bases fitting TRBD2. From germline, CDR1 is SGHTA and CDR2 FQGNSA. The length of the CDR3 is 16 residues. Trimming at V came to 0 bases and at J to 6 bases, leaving 6 bases not matched to a gene. The CDR3 DNA reads as TGTGCCAGCAGCTTAGCGGGACTAGCAGGGGGCAATGAGCAGTTCTTC. Protein product: CASSLAGLAGGNEQFF.